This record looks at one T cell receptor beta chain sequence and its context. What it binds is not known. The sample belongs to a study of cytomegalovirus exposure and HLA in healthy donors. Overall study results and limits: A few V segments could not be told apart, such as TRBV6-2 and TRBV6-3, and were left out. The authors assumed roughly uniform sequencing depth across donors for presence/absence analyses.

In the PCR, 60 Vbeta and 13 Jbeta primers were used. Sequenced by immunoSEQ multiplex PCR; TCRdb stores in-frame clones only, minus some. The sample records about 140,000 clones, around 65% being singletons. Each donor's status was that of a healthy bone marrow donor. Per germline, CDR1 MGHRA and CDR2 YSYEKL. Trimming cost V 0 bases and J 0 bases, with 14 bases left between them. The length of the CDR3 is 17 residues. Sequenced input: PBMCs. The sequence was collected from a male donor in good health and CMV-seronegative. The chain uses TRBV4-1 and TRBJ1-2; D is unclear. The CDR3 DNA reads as TGCGCCAGCAGCCAAGATCAGGCGGGGTTAGCTAACTATGGCTACACCTTC. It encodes CASSQDQAGLANYGYTF.